The 8 T cell receptor beta chains given below trace back to one sample, sequenced in a study of graft-versus-host responses after intestinal transplantation. Clones were sequenced by immunoSEQ multiplex PCR, and TCRdb holds only the in-frame ones, with some missing. In the table there are about 98,000 clones, roughly 83% of which are singletons. The source was PBMCs, collected 255 days after intestinal transplant. These receptors were collected from a human patient who received an intestinal transplant, so some T cells may come from the graft donor.

CDR3 DNA sequence: TGTGCCAGCAGTGAAGCGGGGGTTGGATATGGCTACACCTTC. Residues: CASSEAGVGYGYTF. V and J are TRBV2 and TRBJ1-2, with a tentative D call TRBD1 (5 bases). The V end lost 0 bases, the J end lost 5 bases, and 10 bases lay between the germline ends. The CDR3 loop spans 14 amino acids. Germline V gene sequence: CDR1 SNHLY, CDR2 FYNNEI.

This clone was seen more than once but under ten times. The chain recombines TRBV5-6 with TRBJ2-7; possibly TRBD1 or TRBD2 for D (5 bases each). This CDR3 contains 14 residues. V lost 4 bases and J 3 bases, leaving 14 bases between the germline ends. Germline loops: CDR1 SGHDT, CDR2 YYEEEE. DNA of the CDR3: TGTGCCAGCAGCCCGGGACCAACCTTCTACGAGCAGTACGTC. It specifies CASSPGPTFYEQYV.

This chain uses TRBV10-3 with TRBJ2-3; possibly TRBD1 or TRBD2 for D (6 bases each). V gave up 6 bases and J gave up 3 bases, with 19 bases separating them. Germline V CDR1 and CDR2: ENHRY, SYGVKD. The CDR3 loop spans 16 amino acids. This CDR3 is CAISFLRGARTDTQYF. CDR3 DNA: TGTGCCATCAGCTTTCTAAGGGGGGCGAGGACAGATACGCAGTATTTT.

This chain uses TRBV5-4 with TRBJ2-1; unclear D gene. The CDR3 has 15 amino acids. V lost 0 bases and J lost 3, with 10 bases in between. CDR1 and CDR2 (germline): SGHNT, YYREEE (reference sequence). The DNA for the CDR3 is TGTGCCAGCAGCTTGGACCGGGTCAACTACAATGAGCAGTTCTTC. Its protein product is CASSLDRVNYNEQFF.

The rearrangement uses TRBV19 and TRBJ1-5; D is possibly TRBD1 (5 bases). V dropped 5 bases and J dropped 2 bases, with 13 bases sitting between them. Germline V gene data show CDR1 as LNHDA and CDR2 as SQIVND (reference sequence). The CDR3 covers 15 residues. CDR3 in amino acids: CASSVGGVGNQPQHF. CDR3 DNA sequence: TGTGCCAGTAGTGTTGGGGGGGTTGGCAATCAGCCCCAGCATTTT.

The chain has TRBV4-1 and TRBJ2-7; no clear D. Germline V gene data show CDR1 as MGHRA and CDR2 as YSYEKL. Trimming removed 0 bases at V and 6 bases at J, with 21 bases between. CDR3 length equals 17 residues. The CDR3 DNA follows: TGCGCCAGCAGCCAAGAGGGTGTTTCGGCCGCCCCGTCCGAGCAGTACTTC. It specifies CASSQEGVSAAPSEQYF.

The CDR3 DNA is TGTGCCAGCAGTGAATGGGGCGGGTACGAGCAGTACTTC. Translation: CASSEWGGYEQYF. The chain uses TRBV25-1 and TRBJ2-7; D possibly matches TRBD1 or TRBD2 (5 bases each). Germline values: CDR1 MGHDK, CDR2 SYGVNS. Trimming removed 1 base from V and 4 bases from J, with 8 bases in between. This CDR3 region has 13 residues.

The gene calls are TRBV7-9 and TRBJ1-1, with D hard to call. V shed 5 bases and J shed 3 bases, with 10 bases lying between them. Germline lookup yields CDR1 SEHNR and CDR2 FQNEAQ (reference sequence). The CDR3 contains 13 residues. The CDR3 region is CASSLYGDTEAFF. The CDR3 DNA reads TGTGCCAGCAGCCTGTACGGAGACACTGAAGCTTTCTTT.